These 19 T cell receptor beta chains share one sample of origin, sequenced in a study of T cells after yellow fever vaccination (dated by TCRdb to between 2017 and 2020). This specimen's treatment or condition label, per the study, means: live attenuated yellow fever vaccine strain. Library preparation employed 5' RACE. The run used an Illumina HiSeq 2500. TCRdb reworked the public reads: Q25 trimming with fastp, MiXCR clone assembly, productive beta chains retained. Identical CDR3 protein sequences are pooled into one entry, listed with their most common genes and DNA. The sample table records 450,000 to 600,000 distinct CDR3 sequences; approximately 15% of these occur just once. The ten largest account for about 14% of the sample. The source was PBMCs, collected on the day of the yellow fever booster vaccination. The receptors shown here come from a man younger than 40 who received the YFV17D yellow fever vaccine.

This clonotype was recorded many times. The chain is built from TRBV7-2 and TRBJ2-7, with 8 positions matching TRBD1. J was trimmed by 2 bases and V by 5 bases; bases with no gene match: 2. The germline gives CDR1 SGHTA, CDR2 FQGNSA. The CDR3 is 13 amino acids. The CDR3 nucleotides are TGTGCCAGCAGCCCCAGGGGGCCCTACGAGCAGTACTTC. Translated, it gives CASSPRGPYEQYF.

This clonotype came up a few times. The chain combines TRBV11-3 with TRBJ2-7; D not certain. The CDR3 runs to 14 residues. Trimming took 5 bases from V and 2 from J, leaving 13 bases between them. CDR1 and CDR2 from the germline V gene are SGHNT and YENEEA. The CDR3 here is CASSGEVQTYEQYF. CDR3 DNA sequence: TGTGCCAGCAGCGGAGAAGTCCAGACCTACGAGCAGTACTTC. Full variable domain (outside the CDR3, taken from reference TRBV11-3 and TRBJ2-7): EAGVVQSPRYKIIEKKQPVAFWCNPISGHNTLYWYLQNLGQGPELLIRYENEEAVDDSQLPKDRFSAERLKGVDSTLKIQPAELGDSAVYLCASSGEVQTYEQYFGPGTRLTVT.

J is TRBJ1-6 and V is TRBV5-1, with 9 nucleotides matching TRBD1. The CDR3 sequence is 16 residues long. CDR1 and CDR2 (germline): SGHRS, YFSETQ. V lost 4 bases, J lost 7 bases, and 9 bases stayed unmatched. The CDR3 protein is CASSASTGGVNSPLHF. CDR3 nucleotide sequence: TGCGCCAGCAGCGCTTCGACAGGGGGGGTGAATTCACCCCTCCACTTT.

This clonotype was detected only a few times. This sequence joins TRBV4-3 and TRBJ2-1; 7 bases line up with TRBD2. CDR3 length: 15 residues. The ends lost 0 bases at V and 10 bases at J; junction bases unmatched: 9. CDR1 is LGHNA and CDR2 is YSLEER in the germline V gene. CDR3 in amino acids: CASSQEGGEGREQFF. The CDR3, as DNA: TGCGCCAGCAGCCAAGAAGGCGGGGAGGGGAGGGAGCAGTTCTTC.

This clonotype was seen a handful of times. V usage is TRBV7-2 and J usage is TRBJ2-7; the match to TRBD1 covers 7 bases. Germline values: CDR1 SGHTA, CDR2 FQGNSA. The CDR3 has 15 amino acids. V lost 2 bases to trimming and J lost 1 base; unmatched junction nucleotides: 5. The CDR3 DNA reads TGTGCCAGCAGCTTATCACCGGGACAGTCCTACGAGCAGTACTTC. This gives the protein CASSLSPGQSYEQYF.

As to this clonotype: One base away lies a much larger clone, so this may be a sequencing read error. The gene calls are TRBV20-1 and TRBJ2-7; no firm D call. Per germline, CDR1 DFQATT and CDR2 SNEGSKA (reference sequence). The CDR3 loop spans 11 amino acids. The CDR3 DNA is TGCAGTGCAAGACAACTCTACAAGCAGTACTTC. Protein product: CSARQLYKQYF.

This clonotype was detected only a few times. This rearrangement joins TRBV10-3 to TRBJ2-7; no firm D call. The length of the CDR3 is 12 residues. The V and J ends lost 7 bases and 5 bases respectively, with 12 bases between them. The V gene's germline CDR1 is ENHRY and CDR2 SYGVKD. CDR3 sequence: CAINGERHEQYF. CDR3 coding DNA: TGTGCCATCAATGGGGAAAGGCACGAGCAGTACTTC.

The V and J genes are TRBV21-1 and TRBJ2-1. TRBV21-1 is a recognized pseudogene. CDR3 length: 15 amino acids. In nucleotides, the CDR3 is TGTGCCAGCAGCAAAGCGTGTGCGCTTAACAATGAGCAGTTCTTC. Translation gives CASSKACALNNEQFF.

In its sample, this clonotype was seen a few times. The chain recombines TRBV5-1 with TRBJ2-7, with D possibly matching TRBD2 (6 bases). Between the trimmed V and J ends, which lost 4 bases and 5 bases, there was a span of 22 bases. The CDR3 loop spans 16 amino acids. Per germline, CDR1 SGHRS and CDR2 YFSETQ. CDR3 loop: CASSGGLTGSANEQYF. CDR3 nucleotides: TGCGCCAGCAGCGGAGGACTTACCGGGAGTGCGAACGAGCAGTACTTC. The whole variable domain, remainder taken from reference TRBV5-1 and TRBJ2-7, is KAGVTQTPRYLIKTRGQQVTLSCSPISGHRSVSWYQQTPGQGLQFLFEYFSETQRNKGNFPGRFSGRQFSNSRSEMNVSTLELGDSALYLCASSGGLTGSANEQYFGPGTRLTVT.

The chain couples TRBV6-1 to TRBJ2-3; D not resolved. This CDR3 has 13 amino acids. Per germline, CDR1 MNHNS and CDR2 SASEGT. V was pared by 9 bases and J by 2 bases, with 12 bases between. In nucleotides, the CDR3 is TGTGCCAGGAAGGTGGTTGCCACAGATACGCAGTATTTT. Translating gives CARKVVATDTQYF.

The J gene is TRBJ1-4, the V gene TRBV30; a weak D match, TRBD1 (5 bases). Germline values: CDR1 GTSNPN, CDR2 SVGIG (reference sequence). With 4 bases removed from V and 1 base from J, the gap between germline ends came to 10 bases. CDR3 length: 14 residues. The CDR3 coding sequence is TGTGCCTGGACGGGGGTTGGAACTAATGAAAAACTGTTTTTT. This codes for CAWTGVGTNEKLFF.

This clonotype has a count of ten or more. The chain is built from TRBV7-9 and TRBJ2-1; a weak D match, TRBD2 (5 bases). The CDR3 has 14 residues. Germline V gene lookup returns CDR1 SEHNR and CDR2 FQNEAQ (reference sequence). V gave up 5 bases and J gave up 6 bases, with 14 bases separating them. The chain's CDR3 is CASSGLQGSNEQFF. CDR3 sequence (DNA): TGTGCCAGCAGCGGACTCCAAGGGAGCAATGAGCAGTTCTTC.

This clonotype was observed a handful of times. The chain links TRBV7-9 to TRBJ2-3; maybe TRBD1 (5 bases). The V gene lost 10 bases and the J gene lost 4 bases, with 15 bases spanning the gap. Germline V CDR1 and CDR2: SEHNR, FQNEAQ (reference sequence). The CDR3 totals 13 residues. The CDR3 reads CATKQAMADTQYF. The DNA of the CDR3 is TGTGCCACCAAACAGGCGATGGCAGATACGCAGTATTTT.

The chain employs TRBV15 and TRBJ2-6, with unresolved D. Germline lookup yields CDR1 LNHNV and CDR2 YYDKDF (reference sequence). V was shortened by 2 bases and J by 0 bases, with 8 bases between the two germline ends. The CDR3 is made up of 16 amino acids. The CDR3 protein is CATSRQLGSGANVLTF. DNA of the CDR3: TGTGCCACCAGCAGACAACTTGGCTCTGGGGCCAACGTCCTGACTTTC.

This chain connects TRBV7-2 to TRBJ2-7, with TRBD1 as a possible D gene (5 bases). The germline V gene encodes CDR1 SGHTA and CDR2 FQGNSA. This CDR3 contains 17 residues. V gave up 3 bases and J gave up 2 bases, with 20 bases separating them. The CDR3 DNA sequence: TGTGCCAGCAGCTTGGATGCGGCAGGGTGGAATCCCTACGAGCAGTACTTC. Translating gives CASSLDAAGWNPYEQYF.

The CDR3 DNA follows: TGTGCCAGCAGTCATGACTATTACAATGAGCAGTTCTTC. Its translation: CASSHDYYNEQFF. The rearrangement links TRBV5-4 to TRBJ2-1; perhaps TRBD2 as D (5 bases). CDR1 SGHNT and CDR2 YYREEE come from the germline V gene (reference sequence). CDR3 length equals 13 residues. V was trimmed by 5 bases and J by 4 bases, leaving 10 bases between them.

In its sample, this clonotype was seen a few times. This chain joins TRBV10-3 and TRBJ1-4; the D is unclear. Trimming stripped 4 bases from V and 5 bases from J, with 14 bases between. The CDR3 loop spans 15 amino acids. The V gene's germline CDR1 is ENHRY and CDR2 SYGVKD. The CDR3 sequence is CAISGVGGRNEKLFF. The CDR3 nucleotides are TGTGCCATCAGTGGGGTCGGAGGGAGGAATGAAAAACTGTTTTTT.

The table lists this clonotype with a few counts. V gene TRBV6-5 combines with J gene TRBJ2-1; 8 bases are a match to TRBD2. Per the germline V gene, CDR1 is MNHEY and CDR2 is SVGAGI. The ends lost 2 bases at V and 2 bases at J; junction bases unmatched: 5. The CDR3 is 16 residues long. CDR3 sequence (DNA): TGTGCCAGCAGTTACGGGTCGGGAGGGCCCTACAATGAGCAGTTCTTC. Residues: CASSYGSGGPYNEQFF.

The chain recombines TRBV29-1 with TRBJ2-7; D is unclear. This CDR3 contains 14 residues. With 2 bases removed from V and 2 bases from J, the gap between germline ends came to 13 bases. Germline V CDR1 and CDR2: SQVTM, ANQGSEA. CDR3 residues: CSVESWIPPYEQYF. CDR3 nucleotide sequence: TGCAGCGTTGAAAGCTGGATCCCTCCCTACGAGCAGTACTTC.